These 3 T cell receptor beta chains were all obtained from the same sample, sequenced in a study of cytomegalovirus exposure and HLA in healthy donors. Primers for the PCR totalled 60 Vbeta and 13 Jbeta. Profiled with immunoSEQ multiplex PCR; TCRdb holds only in-frame clones, not every one. The table has 95,000 to 150,000 clones, more than 70% seen once. What was sequenced was PBMCs. Source of these receptors: a woman aged 45-60 years in good health and CMV-seropositive.

This clone was seen more than once but under ten times. V usage is TRBV30 and J usage is TRBJ1-5; no clear D. V lost 0 bases and J 7 bases, leaving 10 bases between the germline ends. This CDR3 is built from 13 residues. Germline V gene lookup returns CDR1 GTSNPN and CDR2 SVGIG (reference sequence). The CDR3 sequence: CAWSVSLGQPQHF. The CDR3 region has the DNA TGTGCCTGGAGTGTCAGCCTGGGCCAGCCCCAGCATTTT. Full variable domain (rest looked up from reference TRBV30 and TRBJ1-5): SQTIHQWPATLVQPVGSPLSLECTVEGTSNPNLYWYRQAAGRGLQLLFYSVGIGQISSEVPQNLSASRPQDRQFILSSKKLLLSDSGFYLCAWSVSLGQPQHFGDGTRLSIL.

The gene calls are TRBV19 and TRBJ2-3; unclear D gene. With 5 bases removed from V and 0 bases from J, the gap between germline ends came to 12 bases. CDR1 and CDR2 (germline): LNHDA, SQIVND (reference sequence). The CDR3 has 15 amino acids. The DNA of the CDR3 is TGTGCCAGTAGTCCTCGAGAATCTAGCACAGATACGCAGTATTTT. Protein product: CASSPRESSTDTQYF.

The V call is TRBV5-4, the J call TRBJ1-1; possibly TRBD1 for D (5 bases). The germline gives CDR1 SGHNT, CDR2 YYREEE (reference sequence). This CDR3 has 12 amino acids. V lost 6 bases, J lost 7 bases, and 13 bases lay in between. CDR3 nucleotide sequence: TGTGCCAGCATGGCCAGGGAAGGTGAAGCTTTCTTT. Translated: CASMAREGEAFF.